This TCR beta chain was obtained from a study of identical twins (TCRdb year 2016). Notes on the research overall: TCR alpha and beta repertoires from monozygotic twins, unrelated adults of various ages and cord blood were deep-sequenced to test whether fetal clonotypes persist. To rule out contamination, the twin experiments were replicated at different times with different library preparation protocols. The study at large found these results: Because the same donors could not be followed over many years, the conclusions relied on cross-sectional statistical analysis. The excess sharing between twins in beta out-of-frame sequences was weaker because fewer shared sequences reduced the signal-to-noise ratio. Compared with coincidental sharing between unrelated individuals, out-of-frame TCR alpha sequences shared between twins had an excess of sequences with low generation probability. Invariant T cells such as MAIT and iNKT could partly confound zero-insertion analyses, although diverse VJ usage argued against such confounding for most clonotypes. In monozygotic twins, out-of-frame TCR alpha sharing was systematically underestimated by recombination models, although the models agreed with sharing between unrelated individuals. Fewer insertions were carried by abundant cord blood beta clonotypes, a similar but weaker trend appeared in young adult naive repertoires, and no such trend appeared in memory repertoires.

All donors were healthy Caucasians. Miltenyi CD45RO+ enrichment and human naive T-cell isolation kits were used to isolate memory (CD45RO+) and naive T cells from PBMC. To prepare the library, 5' RACE was applied. The sequencer listed for this sample is Illumina HiSeq 2000. A universal primer binding site was added through template switching, and the final cDNA carried a unique molecular identifier so that TCR cDNA molecules could be counted accurately. First-strand cDNA for TCR alpha and beta chains was synthesized from specific primers in the conserved constant-segment region. To control for contamination, each cDNA library was double barcoded with a SMART-Mk sample barcode plus Illumina barcodes. Two successive PCR steps introduced TruSeq adapter sequences along with Illumina sample barcodes. TCR alpha and beta cDNA libraries were sequenced on the Illumina HiSeq platform with custom primers. Concerning the study's data processing: Raw reads were processed with MiGEC to extract unique molecular identifiers, and MiXCR was used to determine CDR3 positions. For each individual, recombination models were inferred using an EM algorithm with the repgenHMM and IGoR tools. The tcR package in R was used for shared clonotype analysis, with sharing normalized by the product of cloneset sizes. Out-of-frame nonproductive sequences were analyzed to study raw recombination free of thymic and clonal selection effects. Starting from the raw public reads, TCRdb applied fastp trimming at Q25, assembled clones with MiXCR and retained in-frame beta chains. Rows matching on CDR3 protein sequence are summarized as one entry with the most common DNA and genes. What appears here as the V and J calls and clone size reflects TCRdb's work, not the paper's. The sample profile shows 150,000 or so distinct CDR3 sequences; under 4.5% of them were found once. Clones ranked in the top ten supply 8% to 8.5% of the sample.

For CDR1 and CDR2, the germline V gene lists SGHRS and YFSETQ. V drops 6 bases and J drops 0 bases, leaving 12 bases in between. The CDR3 has 15 amino acids, counting the end cysteine and phenylalanine. This entry keeps only the CDR3 DNA: 45 bases, framed from base 1. This clonotype was seen at least ten times. Its antigen is unknown. No clone much larger than this one lies a single base away; base qualities are absent. The TCR originated in a man aged 18 to 29 in good health. The rearrangement joined TRBV5-1 to TRBJ2-2, with TRBD2 perhaps the D gene, on 6 matching bases. The source material was memory T cells sorted from blood. The cell subset or site label, as the study defines it: CD45RO+ enriched T cells. The DNA sequence follows: TGCGCCAGCAAACCCCTAGCGACGAACACCGGGGAGCTGTTTTTT. It is translated as CASKPLATNTGELFF. The entire variable domain, with the stretches around the CDR3 drawn from the reference TRBV5-1 and TRBJ2-2 proteins, is KAGVTQTPRYLIKTRGQQVTLSCSPISGHRSVSWYQQTPGQGLQFLFEYFSETQRNKGNFPGRFSGRQFSNSRSEMNVSTLELGDSALYLCASKPLATNTGELFFGEGSRLTVL.